Included here is one T cell receptor (beta chain) sequence, with context. As yet, its antigen is unknown. The data derive from a study of CD8 T cells in Susac syndrome. Whole-study results and caveats: The study recognized that the number of individuals in its TCR sequencing and HLA analysis was relatively small.

Germline values: CDR1 MDHEN, CDR2 SYDVKM. The CDR3 extends over 15 amino acids. V shed 1 base, J shed 6 bases, and the junction held 5 bases outside the gene matches. An amount of RNA that ranged from roughly 0.5 to 1 ug was reverse transcribed with random hexamers. Amplification of the TCR beta CDR3 was carried out by immunoSEQ multiplex PCR, which spanned a total of 54 Vbeta and 13 Jbeta segments. Using its own MiXCR run on the immunoSEQ multiplex PCR reads, TCRdb lists one record per CDR3 protein. Of tens of thousands of distinct CDR3 sequences listed, approximately 90% are singletons. The receptor's source is a human donor in good health. This chain uses TRBV28 with TRBJ2-2; 7 bases map to TRBD1. Sequencing was performed on CD8+ T cells from PBMCs. The CDR3 nucleotides read TGTGCCAGCAGTTTATACACGACAGGGTCCGGGGAGCTGTTTTTT. Translating gives CASSLYTTGSGELFF. Supplemented by reference TRBV28 and TRBJ2-2, the full variable domain reads DVKVTQSSRYLVKRTGEKVFLECVQDMDHENMFWYRQDPGLGLRLIYFSYDVKMKEKGDIPEGYSVSREKKERFSLILESASTNQTSMYLCASSLYTTGSGELFFGEGSRLTVL.